This T cell receptor (beta chain) appears in the sequencing data of a study of blood T cell repertoires in COVID-19. Looking at the study overall: COVID-19 samples collected from the United States, Italy and Spain covered acute and convalescent phases. T cells, B-cell-depleted T cells, or PBMCs supplied cDNA or gDNA.

In the authors' workflow: The authors estimated nucleated cell counts from reference gene primer amplification. Here immunoSEQ multiplex PCR was the method, and the copy in TCRdb shows in-frame clones only, minus some. D and trimming were read from the DNA, whereas the V and J calls and clone size are those reported in that table. The table lists around 210,000 clones, 75% to 85% of them singletons. This clone was picked up many times. The source is a man aged 50 to 60 with COVID-19, enrolled during active disease. The sequenced material came from peripheral blood.

This CDR3 reads CASSPLVTGAMGGGELFF. The CDR3 DNA follows: TGTGCCAGCAGCCCCCTAGTGACAGGAGCCATGGGTGGCGGGGAGCTGTTTTTT. The chain has TRBV7-8 and TRBJ2-2; D may be TRBD1 (6 bases). V was clipped by 5 bases and J by 7 bases, with 26 bases between them. This CDR3 spans 18 amino acids. Germline V gene sequence: CDR1 SGHVS, CDR2 FQNEAQ.